Following are 4 T cell receptor beta chains from one sample sequenced in a study of T cells expressing NK-cell markers. TCRdb processed the 5' RACE reads again and assigns one entry to each CDR3 protein, with no DNA. This repertoire includes 200,000 to 300,000 distinct CDR3 sequences. Sequenced input: blood T cells: a sorted CD56 or NKG2C T cell subset, CD4+ or CD8+ T cells, or bulk PBMC T cells (not recorded which). The receptors shown here come from a man between 18 and 29 years old in good health.

The chain's CDR3 is CASSGGLARTYEQYF. This chain uses TRBV5-1 with TRBJ2-7; TCRdb selects TRBD2, and the lack of DNA leaves this call unchecked. Germline V lookup: CDR1 SGHRS, CDR2 YFSETQ. The CDR3 covers 15 residues.

The chain employs TRBV6-5 and TRBJ2-7; the D gene TCRdb calls, TRBD2, cannot be checked with no DNA. This CDR3 has 14 residues. CDR1 and CDR2 (germline): MNHEY, SVGAGI. The CDR3 loop is CASRNSGLLYEQYF.

This sequence joins TRBV29-1 and TRBJ2-3. CDR3 length equals 13 residues. Per germline, CDR1 SQVTM and CDR2 ANQGSEA. The CDR3 here is CSVENSATDTQYF.

The chain joins TRBV12-3 or TRBV12-4 to TRBJ2-7; the TCRdb call, TRBD2, lacks DNA for checking. The CDR3 is 13 amino acids. CDR3 sequence reads: CASTISGTYEQYF.